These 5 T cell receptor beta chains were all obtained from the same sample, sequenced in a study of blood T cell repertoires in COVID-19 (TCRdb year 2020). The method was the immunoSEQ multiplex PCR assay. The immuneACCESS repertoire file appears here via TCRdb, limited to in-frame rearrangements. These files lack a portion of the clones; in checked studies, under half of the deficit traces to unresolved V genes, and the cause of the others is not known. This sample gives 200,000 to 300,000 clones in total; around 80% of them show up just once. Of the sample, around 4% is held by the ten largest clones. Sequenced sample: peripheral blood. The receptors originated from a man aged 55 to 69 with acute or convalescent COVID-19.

The CDR3 bases are TGTGCCAGCTCACCTTCCCAATCTGGAAACACCATATATTTT. Translated: CASSPSQSGNTIYF. The chain uses TRBV18 and TRBJ1-3; no clear D. The germline CDR1 and CDR2 sequences are KGHSH and LQKENI. Between the trimmed V and J ends, which lost 3 bases and 1 base, there was a span of 7 bases. The CDR3 runs to 14 residues.

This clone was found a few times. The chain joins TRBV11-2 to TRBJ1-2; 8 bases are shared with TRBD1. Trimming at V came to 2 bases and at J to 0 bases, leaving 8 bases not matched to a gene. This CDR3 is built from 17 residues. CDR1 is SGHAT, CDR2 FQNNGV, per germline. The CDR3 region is CASSLSQGARANYGYTF. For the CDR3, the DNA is TGTGCCAGCAGCTTATCTCAGGGGGCGAGAGCTAACTATGGCTACACCTTC. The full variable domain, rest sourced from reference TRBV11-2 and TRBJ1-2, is EAGVAQSPRYKIIEKRQSVAFWCNPISGHATLYWYQQILGQGPKLLIQFQNNGVVDDSQLPKDRFSAERLKGVDSTLKIQPAKLEDSAVYLCASSLSQGARANYGYTFGSGTRLTVV.

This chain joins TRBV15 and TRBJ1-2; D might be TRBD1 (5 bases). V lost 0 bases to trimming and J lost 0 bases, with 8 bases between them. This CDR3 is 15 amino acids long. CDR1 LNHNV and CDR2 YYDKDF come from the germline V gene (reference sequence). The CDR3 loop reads CATSRDTTANYGYTF. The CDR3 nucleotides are TGTGCCACCAGCAGAGATACGACAGCTAACTATGGCTACACCTTC. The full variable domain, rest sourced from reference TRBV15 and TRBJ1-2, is DAMVIQNPRYQVTQFGKPVTLSCSQTLNHNVMYWYQQKSSQAPKLLFHYYDKDFNNEADTPDNFQSRRPNTSFCFLDIRSPGLGDTAMYLCATSRDTTANYGYTFGSGTRLTVV.

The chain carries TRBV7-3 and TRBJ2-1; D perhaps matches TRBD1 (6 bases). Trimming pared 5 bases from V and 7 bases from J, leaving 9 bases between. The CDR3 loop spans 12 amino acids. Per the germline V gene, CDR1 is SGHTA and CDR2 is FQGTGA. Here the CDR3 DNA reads TGTGCCAGCAGCCCTCAGGGGAATGAGCAGTTCTTC. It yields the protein CASSPQGNEQFF.

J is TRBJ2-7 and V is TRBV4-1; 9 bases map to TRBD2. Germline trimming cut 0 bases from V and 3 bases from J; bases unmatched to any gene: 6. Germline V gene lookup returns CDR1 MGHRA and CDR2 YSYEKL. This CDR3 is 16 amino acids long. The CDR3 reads CASSQDGVAGDYEQYF. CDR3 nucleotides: TGCGCCAGCAGCCAAGACGGTGTAGCGGGGGACTACGAGCAGTACTTC.